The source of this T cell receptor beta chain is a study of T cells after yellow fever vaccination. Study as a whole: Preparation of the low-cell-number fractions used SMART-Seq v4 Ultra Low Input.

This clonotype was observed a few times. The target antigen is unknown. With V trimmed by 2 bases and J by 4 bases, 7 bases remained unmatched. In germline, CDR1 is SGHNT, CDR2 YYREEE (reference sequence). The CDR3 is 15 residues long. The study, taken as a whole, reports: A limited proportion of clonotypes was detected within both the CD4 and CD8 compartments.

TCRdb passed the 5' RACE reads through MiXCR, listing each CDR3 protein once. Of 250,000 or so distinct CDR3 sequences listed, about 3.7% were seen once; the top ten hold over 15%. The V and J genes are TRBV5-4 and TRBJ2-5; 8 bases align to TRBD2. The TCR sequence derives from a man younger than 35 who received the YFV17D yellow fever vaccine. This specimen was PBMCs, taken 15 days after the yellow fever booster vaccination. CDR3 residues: CASSFGGAGSETQYF. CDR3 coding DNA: TGTGCCAGCAGCTTCGGGGGGGCCGGTTCAGAGACCCAGTACTTC.